This T cell receptor (beta chain) was recorded in a study of blood T cell repertoires in COVID-19. Study-wide background: There were acute and convalescent COVID-19 samples, and they came from the United States, Italy and Spain.

The V end was cut by 5 bases, the J end by 7 bases, with 12 bases between. CDR3 length: 14 residues. Germline CDR1 reads SEHNR; CDR2 reads FQNEAQ (reference sequence). The protocol was immunoSEQ multiplex PCR, while the TCRdb copy is restricted to in-frame clones and leaves out a portion. The sample carries around 150,000 clones, approximately 95% recorded once. This TCR derives from a woman aged 45-60 years with acute or convalescent COVID-19. Source material: peripheral blood. V gene TRBV7-9 combines with J gene TRBJ1-6; D perhaps matches TRBD1 (6 bases). In DNA form, the CDR3 reads TGTGCCAGCAGCGGTGACAGGTGGAATTCACCCCTCCACTTT. It is translated as CASSGDRWNSPLHF.